The T cell receptor (beta chain) under discussion was sequenced for a study of T cells in Graves' hyperthyroidism and ophthalmopathy. This clonotype showed up just a few times. The germline gives CDR1 MNHEY, CDR2 SMNVEV (reference sequence). V lost 6 bases and J lost 4, with 18 bases in between. The CDR3 spans 16 residues. Authors of the study amplified TCR beta CDR3 regions from RNA transcripts. When the TCR CDR3 underwent first-round RT-PCR, the HTBI primer set was used. TCRdb fed the multiplex PCR reads into MiXCR, producing one record per CDR3 protein. The sample consists of around 440,000 distinct CDR3 sequences, around 14% of them appearing once. Newly diagnosed hyperthyroidism, duration under 2 months, in patients aged 18 to 65. Reasons for excluding patients were uncontrolled infection, other autoimmune disease, pregnancy or lactation. For the diagnoses, clinical symptoms, serum thyroxine and TRAb, thyroid ultrasound and orbital computed tomography were used. Extraction of PBMCs used 8.5 to 10 ml of fresh peripheral blood.

Sample: blood. The chain is built from TRBV27 and TRBJ2-2, with D maybe TRBD2 (7 bases). The sequence was collected from a woman aged 18-29 years with Graves' hyperthyroidism. Here the CDR3 DNA reads TGTGCCAGCAGCCAGAAAAGGGGAGGGGGCACCGGGGAGCTGTTTTTT. Translating it yields CASSQKRGGGTGELFF.